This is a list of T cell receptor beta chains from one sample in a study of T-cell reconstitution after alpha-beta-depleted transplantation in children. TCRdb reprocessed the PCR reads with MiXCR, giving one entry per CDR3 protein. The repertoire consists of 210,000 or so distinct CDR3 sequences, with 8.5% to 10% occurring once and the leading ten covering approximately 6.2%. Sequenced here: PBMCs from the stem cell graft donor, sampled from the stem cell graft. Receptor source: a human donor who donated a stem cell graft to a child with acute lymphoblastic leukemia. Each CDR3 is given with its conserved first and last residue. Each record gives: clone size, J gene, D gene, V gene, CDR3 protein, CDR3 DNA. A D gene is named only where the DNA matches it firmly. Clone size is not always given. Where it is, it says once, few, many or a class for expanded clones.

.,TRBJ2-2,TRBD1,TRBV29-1,CSARTGGDTGELFF,TGCAGCGCCCGGACAGGGGGGGACACCGGGGAGCTGTTTTTT
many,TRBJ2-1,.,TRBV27,CASSLLWSNEQFF,TGTGCCAGCAGTTTATTGTGGAGCAATGAGCAGTTCTTC
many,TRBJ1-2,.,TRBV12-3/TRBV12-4,CASSLGAGDGGYTF,TGTGCCAGCAGTTTAGGGGCAGGGGATGGAGGCTACACCTTC
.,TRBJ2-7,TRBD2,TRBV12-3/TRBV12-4,CASSTSSGGREQYF,TGTGCCAGCAGCACCTCGAGCGGGGGCCGCGAGCAGTACTTC
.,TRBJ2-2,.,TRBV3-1,CASSQEGDTGELFF,TGTGCCAGCAGCCAAGAGGGGGACACCGGGGAGCTGTTTTTT
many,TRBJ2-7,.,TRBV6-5,CASSYSKGIRVTYEQYF,TGTGCCAGCAGTTACTCGAAAGGGATCAGGGTAACCTACGAGCAGTACTTC
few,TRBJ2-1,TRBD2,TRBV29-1,CSVVPTSGSYNEQFF,TGCAGCGTTGTTCCCACTAGCGGCTCCTACAATGAGCAGTTCTTC
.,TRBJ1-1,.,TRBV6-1,CASRENSGVKRNTEAFF,TGTGCCAGCAGGGAGAACTCAGGGGTCAAAAGGAACACTGAAGCTTTCTTT
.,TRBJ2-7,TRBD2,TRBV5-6,CASSFGLAGVEQYF,TGTGCCAGCAGCTTTGGACTAGCGGGTGTCGAGCAGTACTTC
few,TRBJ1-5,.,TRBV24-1,CATSERGQPQHF,TGTGCCACCAGTGAGAGGGGGCAGCCCCAGCATTTT
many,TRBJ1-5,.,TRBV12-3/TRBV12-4,CASSPYRQRLDQPQHF,TGTGCCAGCAGCCCTTACCGACAAAGACTTGATCAGCCCCAGCATTTT
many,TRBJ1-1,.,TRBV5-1,CASSLEGGRSEDEAFF,TGCGCCAGCAGCTTGGAGGGGGGGCGTTCTGAGGATGAAGCTTTCTTT
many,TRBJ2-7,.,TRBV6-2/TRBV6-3,CASSYGKGLEQYF,TGTGCCAGCAGTTACGGTAAAGGACTCGAGCAGTACTTC
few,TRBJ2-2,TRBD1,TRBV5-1,CASSRSGTGSAGELFF,TGCGCCAGCAGCAGGTCCGGGACAGGGTCCGCCGGGGAGCTGTTTTTT
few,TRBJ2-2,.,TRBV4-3,CASSQDQGQNTGELFF,TGCGCCAGCAGCCAAGATCAAGGCCAGAACACCGGGGAGCTGTTTTTT
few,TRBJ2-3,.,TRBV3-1,CASSPNTGTDTQYF,TGTGCCAGCAGCCCAAATACAGGGACAGATACGCAGTATTTT
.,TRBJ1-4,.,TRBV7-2,CASSQGPTNEKLFF,TGTGCCAGCAGCCAGGGGCCAACTAATGAAAAACTGTTTTTT
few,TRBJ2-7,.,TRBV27,CASSLGLSGEQYF,TGTGCCAGCAGTTTAGGCCTGTCAGGCGAGCAGTACTTC
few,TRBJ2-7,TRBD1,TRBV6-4,CASSDSQGTGIDEQYF,TGTGCCAGCAGTGACTCTCAAGGGACAGGGATCGACGAGCAGTACTTC
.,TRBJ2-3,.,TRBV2,CASSGRGTDTQYF,TGTGCCAGCAGTGGGCGAGGGACAGATACGCAGTATTTT
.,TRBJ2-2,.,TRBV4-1,CASSLGLPLAGELFF,TGCGCCAGCAGCCTCGGACTACCCCTGGCCGGGGAGCTGTTTTTT
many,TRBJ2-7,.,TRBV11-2,CASSLGLDSRYEQYF,TGTGCCAGCAGCTTAGGTCTGGACAGCCGTTACGAGCAGTACTTC
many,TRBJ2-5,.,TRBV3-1,CASSPTSGTIGTQYF,TGTGCCAGCAGCCCCACCTCCGGGACAATCGGGACCCAGTACTTC
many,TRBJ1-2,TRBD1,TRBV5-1,CASSLEGGDGYTF,TGCGCCAGCAGCTTAGAAGGGGGCGATGGCTACACCTTC
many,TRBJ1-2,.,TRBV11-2,CASSLVAGTGYTF,TGTGCCAGCAGCTTAGTTGCAGGGACTGGCTACACCTTC
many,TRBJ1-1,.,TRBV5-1,CASSLDRDQAFF,TGCGCCAGCAGCTTGGACCGGGACCAAGCTTTCTTT
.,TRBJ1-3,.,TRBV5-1,CASSPLGGTSGNTIYF,TGCGCCAGCAGCCCACTTGGAGGGACGTCTGGAAACACCATATATTTT
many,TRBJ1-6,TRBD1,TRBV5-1,CASSLVQGAADSPLHF,TGCGCCAGCAGCTTGGTCCAGGGGGCTGCGGATTCACCCCTCCACTTT
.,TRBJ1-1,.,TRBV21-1,CASSKWGNTEAFF,TGTGCCAGCAGCAAATGGGGGAACACTGAAGCTTTCTTT
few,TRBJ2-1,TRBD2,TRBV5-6,CASSLVSGGEQFF,TGTGCCAGCAGCTTGGTTTCGGGAGGTGAGCAGTTCTTC
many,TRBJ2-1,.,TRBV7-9,CASSPGLEQFF,TGTGCCAGCAGCCCCGGACTAGAGCAGTTCTTC
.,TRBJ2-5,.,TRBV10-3,CAISAEETQYF,TGTGCCATCAGTGCGGAAGAGACCCAGTACTTC
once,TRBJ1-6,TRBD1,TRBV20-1,CSARAPGQSNSPLHF,TGCAGTGCTAGAGCTCCGGGACAGTCTAATTCACCCCTCCACTTT
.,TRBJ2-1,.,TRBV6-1,CASSPDGSYNEQFF,TGTGCCAGCAGTCCAGATGGATCCTACAATGAGCAGTTCTTC
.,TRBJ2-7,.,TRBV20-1,CSARDFRDPGSEQYF,TGCAGTGCTAGAGATTTTAGGGACCCAGGCTCCGAGCAGTACTTC
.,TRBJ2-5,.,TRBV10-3,CAISESSLETQYF,TGTGCCATCAGTGAGTCTAGCCTAGAGACCCAGTACTTC
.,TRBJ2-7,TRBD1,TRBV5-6,CAMGPCRDRASYEQYF,TGTGCCATGGGCCCCTGCCGGGACAGGGCTTCGTACGAGCAGTACTTC
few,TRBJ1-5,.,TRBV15,CATSRDSGAVGKNQPQHF,TGTGCCACCAGCAGAGATTCGGGGGCTGTAGGAAAGAATCAGCCCCAGCATTTT
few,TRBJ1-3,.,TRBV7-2,CASSSLLWGNTIYF,TGTGCCAGCAGTTCCCTTTTATGGGGAAACACCATATATTTT
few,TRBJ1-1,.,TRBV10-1,CASSDSDGTEAFF,TGCGCCAGCAGTGATTCGGATGGCACTGAAGCTTTCTTT
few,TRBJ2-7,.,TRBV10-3,CAISEWAANSYEQYF,TGTGCCATCAGTGAGTGGGCAGCCAACTCCTACGAGCAGTACTTC